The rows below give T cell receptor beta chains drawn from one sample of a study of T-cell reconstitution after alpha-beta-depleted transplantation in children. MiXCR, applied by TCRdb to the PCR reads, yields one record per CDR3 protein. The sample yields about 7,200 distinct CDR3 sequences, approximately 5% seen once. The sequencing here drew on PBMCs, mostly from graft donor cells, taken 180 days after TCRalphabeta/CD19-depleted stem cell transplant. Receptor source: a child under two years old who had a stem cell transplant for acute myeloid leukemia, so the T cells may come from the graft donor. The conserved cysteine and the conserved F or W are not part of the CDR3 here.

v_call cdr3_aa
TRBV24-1 ATSDLGNTGELF
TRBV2 ASTAGGRSGANVLT
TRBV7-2 ASSITGAPLH
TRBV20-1 SAKASGRFSTGELF
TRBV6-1 AISLGAGGQPQH
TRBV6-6 ASSYGGHYEQY
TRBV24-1 ATSDTRTGDTEAF
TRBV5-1 ASSLQGARTEAF
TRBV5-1 ASSSQGARETQY
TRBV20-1 SATNPGGMDEKLF
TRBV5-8 ASSGGQGNQPQH
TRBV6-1 ASRGLAGSYNEQF
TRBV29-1 SVDPSGFYNEQF
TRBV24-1 ATSEAGTDEAF
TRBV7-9 ASTPLVRGVVAGANVLT
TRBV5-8 ASSPRVRTADTQY
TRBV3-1 ASSHRGRSDYGYT
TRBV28 ASSRLHSLQNTEAF
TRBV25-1 ASTSVSPSSYNEQF
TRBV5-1 ASSPGTANTGELF
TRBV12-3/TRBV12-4 ASSLGLSTGELF
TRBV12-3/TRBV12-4 ASNPDRASNTGELF
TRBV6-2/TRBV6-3 ASSLGGTHSYNEQF
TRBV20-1 SASHQTGTSGSIYEQY
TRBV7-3 ASSLRGGANTGELF
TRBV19 ASSIRTASGNTIY
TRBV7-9 ASSSTGSGNTIY
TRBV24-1 ATSDSLAGGLGETQY
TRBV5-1 ASCFLAGDTGELF
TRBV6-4 ASSTGTSLVESLMNKHRDTQY
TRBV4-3 ASSQGPGRDTEAF
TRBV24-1 ATSRGQGRAKNIQY
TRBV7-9 ASSLPQGMAEAF
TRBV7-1 ASSSGTGYPSGPTPPTYEQY
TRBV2 ASSERVTDTQY
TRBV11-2 ASSLVRDRDTDTQY
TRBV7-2 ASSRTATSYEQY
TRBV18 ASSPPSGTSGRNEQF
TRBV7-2 ASSFLYNEQF
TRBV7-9 ASSLPGQANEKLF
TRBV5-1 ASSLEGRQETQY
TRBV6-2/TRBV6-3 ASSYSQGQGLTGANVLT
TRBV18 ASSPQSHSENTIY
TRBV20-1 SARFGQEKLF
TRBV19 ASTNRDRINQPQH
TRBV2 ASSERGLYEQY